Shown below are 17 T cell receptor beta chains from a single sample sequenced in a study of CD8+CD57+ T cells in acquired aplastic anemia. Before being chosen for sequencing, patients had shown CD8+CD57+ cell expansion by flow cytometry. The template used for profiling TCR beta VDJ and CDR3 was genomic DNA. One entry per CDR3 protein results from TCRdb running MiXCR on the reads. This repertoire shows about 190,000 distinct CDR3 sequences, approximately 50% found once; its top ten account for around 8.8%. The source material was sorted CD4+, CD8+, or CD8+CD57+ T cells (not recorded which) from PBMCs. The source of these receptors is a human donor with aplastic anemia.

The CDR3 sequence is CSAPDRERLGSNTEAFF. The CDR3 DNA follows: TGCAGTGCCCCCGACAGGGAGCGGCTGGGGTCAAACACTGAAGCTTTCTTT. The chain has TRBV20-1 and TRBJ1-1; 7 positions agree with TRBD1. Germline CDR1 reads DFQATT; CDR2 reads SNEGSKA (reference sequence). This CDR3 has 17 amino acids. Trimming at V came to 6 bases and at J to 2 bases, leaving 18 bases not matched to a gene.

This clonotype was seen a handful of times. V gene TRBV10-3 combines with J gene TRBJ2-7; maybe TRBD2 (5 bases). The CDR3 is 14 amino acids. From germline, CDR1 is ENHRY and CDR2 SYGVKD. V lost 10 bases and J lost 5, with 21 bases in between. CDR3 region: CASRSDPVDHEQYF. CDR3 DNA sequence: TGTGCCAGTCGTAGCGACCCGGTGGACCACGAGCAGTACTTC.

The chain employs TRBV9 and TRBJ2-3; perhaps TRBD1 as D (6 bases). Between the trimmed V and J ends, which lost 0 bases and 6 bases, there was a span of 14 bases. This CDR3 is built from 15 residues. Looked up from germline, CDR1 is SGDLS and CDR2 is YYNGEE. The DNA of the CDR3 is TGTGCCAGCAGCGTAGTAGGGGGTTCGTATGATACGCAGTATTTT. Translated: CASSVVGGSYDTQYF.

The genes are TRBV12-3 or TRBV12-4 and TRBJ2-2; D unclear. The ends were cut back, 7 bases at V and 5 bases at J, with 11 bases in the middle. CDR3 length: 13 amino acids. The CDR3 protein is CASTTRRTGELFF. The DNA of the CDR3 is TGTGCCAGCACCACCCGACGGACCGGGGAGCTGTTTTTT.

This clonotype was seen ten or more times. The V and J genes are TRBV5-1 and TRBJ1-1; tentative D call: TRBD1 (5 bases). CDR1 SGHRS and CDR2 YFSETQ come from the germline V gene. The CDR3 sequence is 14 residues long. V was pared by 6 bases and J by 3 bases, with 15 bases between. This chain's CDR3 is CASNLWGGHTEAFF. Here the CDR3 DNA reads TGCGCCAGCAACCTATGGGGGGGTCACACTGAAGCTTTCTTT.

Remarks on this clonotype: The junction and the germline gene differ at one end; a read error may be behind it. The genes are TRBV7-2 and TRBJ2-7, with D perhaps TRBD1 (6 bases). The CDR3 length is 14 residues. CDR1 is SGHTA, CDR2 FQGNSA, per germline. The CDR3 loop is CASSLGPQGREQYF. The CDR3 DNA reads as TGTGCCAGCAGCTTAGGCCCACAGGGTCGCGAGCAGTATTTC.

This clonotype was found many times. The chain is built from TRBV19 and TRBJ1-1; 9 bases align to TRBD1. Trimming took 7 bases from V and 0 from J; bases not matched to a gene: 21. This CDR3 comprises 20 residues. From germline, CDR1 is LNHDA and CDR2 SQIVND (reference sequence). CDR3 amino acids: CASTPPRRTGDLLMNTEAFF. The DNA for the CDR3 is TGTGCCAGTACTCCCCCAAGACGGACAGGGGACCTCCTCATGAACACTGAAGCTTTCTTT.

The genes are TRBV7-8 and TRBJ2-1, with D maybe TRBD1 (5 bases). V lost 5 bases and J 4 bases, leaving 9 bases between the germline ends. This CDR3 is built from 13 residues. CDR1 is SGHVS and CDR2 is FQNEAQ in the germline V gene. Here the CDR3 reads CASSQQGYNEQFF. In DNA form, the CDR3 reads TGTGCCAGCAGCCAGCAGGGTTACAATGAGCAGTTCTTC.

Remarks on this clonotype: A much larger clone lies a single base off, so this may be a read error. The genes are TRBV4-2 and TRBJ2-5; TRBD2 aligns across 12 bases. CDR1 and CDR2 (germline): LGHNA, YNFKEQ. The CDR3 is 15 residues long. The CDR3 bases are TGTGCCAGCAGCCAAGCTAGCGGGAGGGCCTATGAGCAGTCCTTC. Its translation: CASSQASGRAYEQSF.

The rearrangement links TRBV24-1 to TRBJ2-7; 10 bases match TRBD2. J was trimmed by 6 bases and V by 6 bases; bases with no gene match: 13. The CDR3 sequence is 16 residues long. CDR1 and CDR2 from the germline V gene are KGHDR and SFDVKD. The CDR3 protein is CATSTAPSGSLSEQYF. CDR3 DNA: TGTGCCACCAGTACAGCCCCTAGCGGGAGTTTGTCCGAGCAGTACTTC.

CDR3 region: CASSLGDRFINGYTF. The CDR3 DNA is TGTGCCAGCAGCCTCGGGGACAGGTTCATAAATGGCTACACCTTC. This rearrangement joins TRBV3-1 to TRBJ1-2; 8 bases match TRBD1. Trimming took 4 bases from V and 6 from J; bases not matched to a gene: 10. The CDR3 contains 15 residues. Germline CDR1 reads LGHDT; CDR2 reads YNNKEL (reference sequence).

In its sample, this clonotype was seen many times. The CDR3 reads CASSIPRQGNTEAFF. CDR3 DNA: TGTGCCAGTAGTATTCCCCGACAGGGGAACACTGAAGCTTTCTTT. The chain links TRBV19 to TRBJ1-1; 7 bases agree with TRBD1. J was trimmed by 1 base and V by 3 bases; bases with no gene match: 5. CDR3 length: 15 residues. The V gene's germline CDR1 is LNHDA and CDR2 SQIVND (reference sequence).

The chain is built from TRBV19 and TRBJ2-2, with D unresolved. Germline V gene sequence: CDR1 LNHDA, CDR2 SQIVND (reference sequence). The CDR3 totals 14 residues. The V gene lost 3 bases and the J gene lost 7 bases, with 12 bases spanning the gap. The DNA of the CDR3 is TGTGCCAGTAGTATTGTACTTGCCTACGGGGAGCTGTTTTTT. It is translated as CASSIVLAYGELFF.

CDR3 sequence (DNA): TGTGCCAGCAGTGAGAGAACAGGGGCCCATAATTCACCCCTCCACTTT. Protein: CASSERTGAHNSPLHF. V gene TRBV6-1 combines with J gene TRBJ1-6; 7 bases are shared with TRBD1. This CDR3 region has 16 residues. CDR1 is MNHNS and CDR2 is SASEGT in the germline V gene. Trimming removed 3 bases from V and 5 bases from J; junction bases left unmatched: 7.

The chain employs TRBV11-1 and TRBJ2-1; 7 bases fit TRBD1. The V and J ends lost 5 bases and 7 bases, in that order; junction bases with no gene match: 11. In germline, CDR1 is SGHAT, CDR2 FQDESV (reference sequence). CDR3 size: 15 residues. The CDR3 protein is CASSPLPGQTNEQFF. For the CDR3, the DNA is TGTGCCAGCAGCCCGTTACCGGGACAGACTAATGAGCAGTTCTTC.

The chain has TRBV19 and TRBJ2-2, with 9 nucleotides matching TRBD1. The germline gives CDR1 LNHDA, CDR2 SQIVND (reference sequence). Unmatched junction bases numbered 3, after V lost 9 bases and J lost 4 bases. CDR3 length: 13 amino acids. This CDR3 is CASRDRVTGELFF. The CDR3 DNA sequence: TGTGCCAGCCGGGACAGGGTCACCGGGGAGCTGTTTTTT.

Ten or more counts support this clonotype. The rearrangement joins TRBV5-5 to TRBJ1-2, with D possibly TRBD1 on 5 matching bases. The CDR3 contains 14 residues. The V gene's germline CDR1 is SGHKS and CDR2 YYEKEE (reference sequence). V lost 4 bases and J lost 0, with 10 bases in between. The CDR3 protein is CASSHGTANYGYTF. Here the CDR3 DNA reads TGTGCCAGCAGCCATGGGACGGCTAACTATGGCTACACCTTC.